There are a few counts of the clone carrying this T cell receptor beta chain. This sample is part of a study of T cells in Graves' hyperthyroidism and ophthalmopathy. RNA transcripts served as the template for amplifying TCR beta CDR3 regions. HTBI primers were used for first-round RT-PCR of the TCR CDR3. TCRdb called the multiplex PCR reads again in MiXCR, with one record for every CDR3 protein. The sample has hundreds of thousands of distinct CDR3 sequences, 15% to 20% seen once. Trimming removed 6 bases from V and 6 bases from J; junction bases left unmatched: 12. Germline values: CDR1 DFQATT, CDR2 SNEGSKA (reference sequence). There are 15 residues in the CDR3. Fresh peripheral blood, around 10 ml, yielded the PBMCs.

This TCR derives from a woman aged 45-60 years with Graves' hyperthyroidism that later progressed to Graves' ophthalmopathy. This rearrangement joins TRBV20-1 to TRBJ1-2; 11 bases line up with TRBD1. The sample was blood. The CDR3 DNA reads TGCAGTGCCCTGGGGAGGGGACAGGGGGGAAATGGCTACACCTTC. Its translation: CSALGRGQGGNGYTF.